A selection of T cell receptor beta chains follows, all from one sample in a study of blood T cell repertoires in COVID-19. TCRdb's copy holds only in-frame clones and misses some; the assay was immunoSEQ multiplex PCR. The table has about 670,000 clones, more than 80% seen once. The sample was peripheral blood. The source of these receptors is a woman between 18 and 29 years old with acute or convalescent COVID-19. Both conserved end residues are part of each CDR3. D genes are given only for firm matches. The size of a clone is reported for some rows only, either as once, few or many, or as a class for expanded clones.

J gene: TRBJ2-5; D gene: NA; V gene: TRBV19; clone size: NA; CDR3 protein: CATRGRRQPGSQETQYF; CDR3 DNA: TGTGCCACCAGGGGTAGGAGGCAGCCCGGTAGCCAAGAGACCCAGTACTTC
J gene: TRBJ1-2; D gene: TRBD1; V gene: TRBV5-1; clone size: few; CDR3 protein: CASSSGQGVSGYTF; CDR3 DNA: TGCGCCAGCAGCTCCGGACAGGGGGTGAGCGGCTACACCTTC
J gene: TRBJ2-2; D gene: NA; V gene: TRBV19; clone size: NA; CDR3 protein: CASSRPGPTGNTGELFF; CDR3 DNA: TGTGCCAGTAGTAGACCTGGGCCCACAGGGAACACCGGGGAGCTGTTTTTT
J gene: TRBJ2-3; D gene: NA; V gene: TRBV6-1; clone size: NA; CDR3 protein: CASSDRRETDTQYF; CDR3 DNA: TGTGCCAGCAGTGATCGGAGGGAAACAGATACGCAGTATTTT
J gene: TRBJ1-2; D gene: NA; V gene: TRBV7-9; clone size: NA; CDR3 protein: CASSANPGSGNYGYTF; CDR3 DNA: TGTGCCAGCAGCGCCAACCCGGGGTCGGGTAACTATGGCTACACCTTC
J gene: TRBJ2-2; D gene: NA; V gene: TRBV2; clone size: NA; CDR3 protein: CASRAETGELFF; CDR3 DNA: TGTGCCAGCAGGGCGGAAACCGGGGAGCTGTTTTTT
J gene: TRBJ1-4; D gene: NA; V gene: TRBV30; clone size: NA; CDR3 protein: CAWSPQSNEKLFF; CDR3 DNA: TGTGCCTGGAGTCCCCAGTCGAATGAAAAACTGTTTTTT
J gene: TRBJ1-2; D gene: NA; V gene: TRBV2; clone size: NA; CDR3 protein: CASRGGQTGYNYGYTF; CDR3 DNA: TGTGCCAGCAGGGGTGGACAGACCGGCTATAACTATGGCTACACCTTC
J gene: TRBJ2-3; D gene: NA; V gene: TRBV7-9; clone size: NA; CDR3 protein: CASSLLRDTQYF; CDR3 DNA: TGTGCCAGCAGCTTACTGAGGGATACGCAGTATTTT
J gene: TRBJ1-2; D gene: NA; V gene: TRBV27; clone size: NA; CDR3 protein: CASSSGLLYGYTF; CDR3 DNA: TGTGCCAGCAGTTCGGGTCTCCTATATGGCTACACCTTC